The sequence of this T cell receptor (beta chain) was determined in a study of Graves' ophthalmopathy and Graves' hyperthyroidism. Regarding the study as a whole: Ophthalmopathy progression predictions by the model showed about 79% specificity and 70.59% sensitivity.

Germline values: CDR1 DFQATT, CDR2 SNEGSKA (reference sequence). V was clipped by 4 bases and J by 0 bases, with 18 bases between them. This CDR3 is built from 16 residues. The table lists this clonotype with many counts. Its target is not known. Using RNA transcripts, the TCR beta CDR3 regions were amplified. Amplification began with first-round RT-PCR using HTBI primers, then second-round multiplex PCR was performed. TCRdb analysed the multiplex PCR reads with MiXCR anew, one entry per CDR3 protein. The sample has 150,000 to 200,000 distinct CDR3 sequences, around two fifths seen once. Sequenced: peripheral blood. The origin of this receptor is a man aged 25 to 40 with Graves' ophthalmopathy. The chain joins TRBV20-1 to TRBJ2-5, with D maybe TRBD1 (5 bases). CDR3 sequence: CSAIPTWGSYQETQYF. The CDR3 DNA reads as TGCAGTGCTATCCCGACATGGGGCTCGTACCAAGAGACCCAGTACTTC.